Each of the 21 T cell receptor beta chains below was sequenced from the same sample in a study of OX40 agonist ivuxolimab in advanced cancers. TCRdb keeps only in-frame clones here, not all; method: immunoSEQ multiplex PCR. The sample includes some 100,000 clones, around nine tenths of them seen just once. Source: CD4+ or CD8+ T cells sorted from blood, taken in a trial of the OX40 agonist ivuxolimab. These receptors were taken from an adult with an advanced solid tumor such as melanoma, head and neck, liver or kidney cancer.

This clone was detected once. The chain employs TRBV7-9 and TRBJ2-1, with 7 bases fitting TRBD2. J gave up 10 bases and V 8 bases, and 17 bases lay outside the gene matches. The length of the CDR3 is 15 residues. Germline V gene sequence: CDR1 SEHNR, CDR2 FQNEAQ (reference sequence). DNA of the CDR3: TGTGCCAGCGTCCTTATGGGGGAGGGCCGGCGGGAGCAGTTCTTC. This gives the protein CASVLMGEGRREQFF.

The gene calls are TRBV29-1 and TRBJ1-1; the match to TRBD1 covers 11 bases. Trimming at V came to 6 bases and at J to 5 bases, leaving 14 bases not matched to a gene. From germline, CDR1 is SQVTM and CDR2 ANQGSEA. CDR3 size: 16 residues. CDR3 sequence: CSVGDRGLHSDTEAFF. DNA for the CDR3: TGCAGCGTGGGGGACAGGGGGTTACATTCGGATACTGAAGCTTTCTTT.

The V gene is TRBV27, the J gene TRBJ1-1, with TRBD1 identical over 11 bases. Germline lookup yields CDR1 MNHEY and CDR2 SMNVEV (reference sequence). The CDR3 has 14 amino acids. The junction had 1 base not matched to a gene; V was cut back by 3 bases and J by 4 bases. The CDR3 DNA reads TGTGCCAGCAGTTTGGGGACAGGGGGCACTGAAGCTTTCTTT. It translates to CASSLGTGGTEAFF.

The chain combines TRBV30 with TRBJ2-1, with TRBD2 as a possible D gene (5 bases). The V end was cut by 5 bases, the J end by 7 bases, with 12 bases between. There are 12 residues in the CDR3. Germline assignment: CDR1 GTSNPN and CDR2 SVGIG (reference sequence). For the CDR3, the DNA is TGTGCCTGGGGCCCCGGGGAGAATGAGCAGTTCTTC. It yields the protein CAWGPGENEQFF.

V gene TRBV5-1 combines with J gene TRBJ2-3; tentatively, D is TRBD1 (6 bases). The germline V gene has CDR1 SGHRS and CDR2 YFSETQ. This CDR3 has 16 residues. The V gene lost 1 base and the J gene lost 0 bases, with 12 bases spanning the gap. The CDR3 bases are TGCGCCAGCAGCTTGCTCGGACAGAAAAGCACAGATACGCAGTATTTT. It specifies CASSLLGQKSTDTQYF.

The chain recombines TRBV6-5 with TRBJ1-5, with D perhaps matching TRBD1 (5 bases). CDR1 MNHEY and CDR2 SVGAGI come from the germline V gene. Trimming left V 4 bases short and J 7 bases short, with 17 bases between. The CDR3 runs to 15 residues. The CDR3 DNA sequence: TGTGCCAGCAGTTTGGCCGTCAGGGTAAGACAGCCCCAGCATTTT. Its protein product is CASSLAVRVRQPQHF.

The chain links TRBV5-4 to TRBJ2-7, with D unresolved. Between the trimmed V and J ends, which lost 1 base and 5 bases, there was a span of 10 bases. CDR1 SGHNT and CDR2 YYREEE come from the germline V gene (reference sequence). The CDR3 has 13 residues. CDR3: CASSLSLSHEQYF. CDR3 coding DNA: TGTGCCAGCAGCTTGTCTCTCAGTCACGAGCAGTACTTC.

CDR3 amino acids: CASGLDDGRYGYTF. The CDR3 coding sequence is TGTGCTAGTGGTTTGGATGACGGGCGGTATGGCTACACCTTC. The V gene is TRBV12-5, the J gene TRBJ1-2; D is unresolved. From germline, CDR1 is LGHNT and CDR2 FRNRAP. The CDR3 covers 14 residues. V lost 1 base, J lost 5 bases, and 11 bases lay in between.

The chain recombines TRBV29-1 with TRBJ2-5; 9 positions match TRBD1. The J segment lost 4 bases and the V segment lost 7 bases, leaving 16 bases of the junction unmatched. The CDR3 runs 16 residues. Per germline, CDR1 SQVTM and CDR2 ANQGSEA. CDR3 sequence: CSALQYPQGAGETQYF. The CDR3, as DNA: TGCAGCGCCCTACAATACCCACAGGGGGCCGGAGAGACCCAGTACTTC.

The V call is TRBV5-1, the J call TRBJ1-4; maybe TRBD1 (5 bases). The CDR3 is 14 residues long. Deletions cut 5 bases from V and 7 bases from J, with 15 bases between. CDR1 SGHRS and CDR2 YFSETQ come from the germline V gene. DNA for the CDR3: TGCGCCAGCAGATGGGGCCAGGGTGGTGAAAAACTGTTTTTT. It specifies CASRWGQGGEKLFF. The entire variable domain, with the rest obtained from reference TRBV5-1 and TRBJ1-4, is as follows: KAGVTQTPRYLIKTRGQQVTLSCSPISGHRSVSWYQQTPGQGLQFLFEYFSETQRNKGNFPGRFSGRQFSNSRSEMNVSTLELGDSALYLCASRWGQGGEKLFFGSGTQLSVL.

This clone occurred once. The chain recombines TRBV7-2 with TRBJ2-7; TRBD2 matches 8 bases. Germline CDR1 reads SGHTA; CDR2 reads FQGNSA. Losses at the gene ends were 3 bases for V and 2 bases for J; bases not matched to a gene: 6. The CDR3 consists of 15 residues. In DNA form, the CDR3 reads TGTGCCAGCAGCTTGGGAGCGGGAGCCGCCTACGAGCAGTACTTC. Its protein product is CASSLGAGAAYEQYF. Full variable domain (missing parts from reference TRBV7-2 and TRBJ2-7): GAGVSQSPSNKVTEKGKDVELRCDPISGHTALYWYRQSLGQGLEFLIYFQGNSAPDKSGLPSDRFSAERTGGSVSTLTIQRTQQEDSAVYLCASSLGAGAAYEQYFGPGTRLTVT.

Notes on this clone: An end of the junction does not agree with germline; a read error may underlie this. Other DNA sequences within the sample encode an identical CDR3. The chain combines TRBV28 with TRBJ2-7; D is unclear. The length of the CDR3 is 14 residues. Germline CDR1 reads MDHEN; CDR2 reads SYDVKM. In DNA, the CDR3 is TGTGCTAGCACCCTTCCCGGGTTCTCCTACGAGCAGTACTTC. Translation: CASTLPGFSYEQYF. Complete variable domain (other parts from reference TRBV28 and TRBJ2-7): DVKVTQSSRYLVKRTGEKVFLECVQDMDHENMFWYRQDPGLGLRLIYFSYDVKMKEKGDIPEGYSVSREKKERFSLILESASTNQTSMYLCASTLPGFSYEQYFGPGTRLTVT.

The chain is built from TRBV7-2 and TRBJ2-1, with D perhaps matching TRBD2 (6 bases). CDR3 length: 14 residues. Germline CDR1 SGHTA, CDR2 FQGNSA. Trimming left V 0 bases short and J 5 bases short, with 8 bases between. In DNA, the CDR3 is TGTGCCAGCAGCTTAGCGGGAGGTAACAATGAGCAGTTCTTC. Protein product: CASSLAGGNNEQFF.

The chain recombines TRBV6-6 with TRBJ2-7; D is perhaps TRBD2 (7 bases). The CDR3 length is 15 residues. CDR1 is MNHNY, CDR2 SVGAGI, per germline (reference sequence). Deletions cut 2 bases from V and 2 bases from J, with 13 bases between. The CDR3, as DNA: TGTGCCAGCAGTTACGGGGGGGAGGGGGCCTACGAGCAGTACTTC. Translated, it gives CASSYGGEGAYEQYF.

In this sample, this clone turned up once. The chain has TRBV19 and TRBJ1-4; D possibly corresponds to TRBD1 (5 bases). This CDR3 contains 16 residues. V was pared by 9 bases and J by 7 bases, with 24 bases between. In germline, CDR1 is LNHDA, CDR2 SQIVND (reference sequence). CDR3 residues: CASAGGAPGSGEKLFF. The DNA of the CDR3 is TGTGCCAGCGCTGGTGGGGCCCCGGGAAGCGGTGAAAAACTGTTTTTT.

CDR3 coding DNA: TGCGCCAGCAGCTCGACTAGCGGGAGAAGGCCGGGGTACGAGCAGTACTTC. This encodes CASSSTSGRRPGYEQYF. The J gene is TRBJ2-7, the V gene TRBV5-1, with TRBD2 matching 12 bases. The CDR3 length is 17 residues. V lost 3 bases, J lost 4 bases, and 11 bases stayed unmatched. Per the germline V gene, CDR1 is SGHRS and CDR2 is YFSETQ.

The V gene is TRBV9, the J gene TRBJ2-1; a possible D gene is TRBD2 (6 bases). Trimming shortened V by 4 bases and J by 6 bases, and 14 bases separated the two germline ends. The V gene's germline CDR1 is SGDLS and CDR2 YYNGEE. CDR3 length equals 14 residues. CDR3 bases: TGTGCCAGCAGCCCGCGGGACCTCGGCAATGAGCAGTTCTTC. Translation: CASSPRDLGNEQFF.

This clone was seen a single time. The V and J genes are TRBV5-4 and TRBJ2-2; D not certain. The germline gives CDR1 SGHNT, CDR2 YYREEE (reference sequence). V lost 4 bases, J lost 0 bases, and 1 base lay in between. The CDR3 has 12 amino acids. DNA of the CDR3: TGTGCCAGCAGCCCGAACACCGGGGAGCTGTTTTTT. Its protein product is CASSPNTGELFF. The entire variable domain, with the rest obtained from reference TRBV5-4 and TRBJ2-2, is as follows: ETGVTQSPTHLIKTRGQQVTLRCSSQSGHNTVSWYQQALGQGPQFIFQYYREEENGRGNFPPRFSGLQFPNYSSELNVNALELDDSALYLCASSPNTGELFFGEGSRLTVL.

This rearrangement joins TRBV19 to TRBJ2-7; 8 bases are a match to TRBD2. V lost 5 bases, J lost 3 bases, and 9 bases stayed unmatched. CDR1 is LNHDA and CDR2 is SQIVND in the germline V gene (reference sequence). CDR3 size: 15 residues. CDR3 in amino acids: CASSLTGLAGYEQYF. DNA of the CDR3: TGTGCCAGTAGTCTCACCGGGCTAGCGGGCTACGAGCAGTACTTC. Filled out from reference TRBV19 and TRBJ2-7, the complete variable domain reads DGGITQSPKYLFRKEGQNVTLSCEQNLNHDAMYWYRQDPGQGLRLIYYSQIVNDFQKGDIAEGYSVSREKKESFPLTVTSAQKNPTAFYLCASSLTGLAGYEQYFGPGTRLTVT.

The rearrangement joins TRBV11-3 to TRBJ2-6; possible D gene TRBD1, 6 bases. Between the trimmed V and J ends, which lost 4 bases and 0 bases, there was a span of 22 bases. Per the germline V gene, CDR1 is SGHNT and CDR2 is YENEEA. CDR3 length equals 20 residues. In DNA form, the CDR3 reads TGTGCCAGCAGCTCAGCCGGTTGGGGGCTGGGGGACTCTGGGGCCAACGTCCTGACTTTC. Protein: CASSSAGWGLGDSGANVLTF. The full variable domain, in which reference TRBV11-3 and TRBJ2-6 provide the parts outside the CDR3, is EAGVVQSPRYKIIEKKQPVAFWCNPISGHNTLYWYLQNLGQGPELLIRYENEEAVDDSQLPKDRFSAERLKGVDSTLKIQPAELGDSAVYLCASSSAGWGLGDSGANVLTFGAGSRLTVL.

The chain uses TRBV5-1 and TRBJ2-3; D is perhaps TRBD1 (5 bases). Germline CDR1 and CDR2: SGHRS and YFSETQ. The ends were cut back, 3 bases at V and 0 bases at J, with 8 bases in the middle. The CDR3 has 14 residues. CDR3 sequence reads: CASSSRQSTDTQYF. The CDR3 DNA reads as TGCGCCAGCAGCTCAAGACAGAGCACAGATACGCAGTATTTT.